What follows is one T cell receptor beta chain and its context. The antigen is unknown. The data derive from a study of graft-versus-host responses after intestinal transplantation. The CDR3 is made up of 13 amino acids. Trimming took 6 bases from V and 0 from J; bases not matched to a gene: 1. Germline V gene data show CDR1 as SGHAT and CDR2 as FQNNGV. Clones were read by immunoSEQ multiplex PCR, and TCRdb kept only the in-frame ones, dropping some. The table records 100,000 to 140,000 clones, roughly 87% of them present only once. Whole-study results and caveats: Recipient marrow showed GvH clones, some seen first in ileum or blood.

This sequence was found in a human donor who was the organ donor for an intestinal transplant. The starting material was unstimulated CD4+ T cells sorted from spleen or lymph node cells, obtained before transplant. The chain carries TRBV11-2 and TRBJ1-1; 7 bases match TRBD1. This CDR3 reads CASRTGLNTEAFF. CDR3 coding DNA: TGTGCCAGCAGGACAGGGCTGAACACTGAAGCTTTCTTT. Looking up the rest from reference TRBV11-2 and TRBJ1-1 gives the full variable domain: EAGVAQSPRYKIIEKRQSVAFWCNPISGHATLYWYQQILGQGPKLLIQFQNNGVVDDSQLPKDRFSAERLKGVDSTLKIQPAKLEDSAVYLCASRTGLNTEAFFGQGTRLTVV.